The 6 T cell receptor beta chains below all came from one sample that was sequenced in a study of blood T cell repertoires in COVID-19. Repertoires were generated with immunoSEQ multiplex PCR, while TCRdb's copy carries only in-frame clones and drops some. The data show 140,000 or so clones, about 86% seen once. The sequencing input was PBMCs or T cells enriched from blood (not recorded which). The receptors stem from a man in his fifties who had recovered from COVID-19.

This rearrangement joins TRBV6-5 to TRBJ1-1; 9 bases align to TRBD1. The length of the CDR3 is 15 residues. Per the germline V gene, CDR1 is MNHEY and CDR2 is SVGAGI. The J segment lost 4 bases and the V segment lost 0 bases, leaving 3 bases of the junction unmatched. CDR3 DNA sequence: TGTGCCAGCAGTTACTCGGGACAGGGTTCCACTGAAGCTTTCTTT. Amino acids: CASSYSGQGSTEAFF.

The chain is built from TRBV11-2 and TRBJ2-4; 7 bases are a match to TRBD1. The germline gives CDR1 SGHAT, CDR2 FQNNGV. This CDR3 comprises 15 residues. Trimming removed 4 bases from V and 4 bases from J; junction bases left unmatched: 7. CDR3 sequence reads: CASSSKGQNKNIQYF. For the CDR3, the DNA is TGTGCCAGCAGCTCAAAGGGACAGAATAAAAACATTCAGTACTTC. Looking up the rest from reference TRBV11-2 and TRBJ2-4 gives the full variable domain: EAGVAQSPRYKIIEKRQSVAFWCNPISGHATLYWYQQILGQGPKLLIQFQNNGVVDDSQLPKDRFSAERLKGVDSTLKIQPAKLEDSAVYLCASSSKGQNKNIQYFGAGTRLSVL.

The J gene is TRBJ2-7, the V gene TRBV7-8, with 8 bases identical to TRBD2. CDR3 length: 14 amino acids. Germline CDR1 and CDR2: SGHVS and FQNEAQ. The V and J ends lost 5 bases and 5 bases, in that order; junction bases with no gene match: 8. The CDR3 protein is CASSLGGAPHEQYF. The CDR3 nucleotides are TGTGCCAGCAGCCTCGGGGGGGCCCCCCACGAGCAGTACTTC.

This clone was detected only once. The CDR3 sequence: CASSVRLQGAFNTGELFF. CDR3 coding DNA: TGTGCCAGCAGTGTCCGGCTACAGGGGGCATTTAACACCGGGGAGCTGTTTTTT. J is TRBJ2-2 and V is TRBV2, with 9 bases that match TRBD1. There are 18 residues in the CDR3. Germline V CDR1 and CDR2: SNHLY, FYNNEI. J gave up 2 bases and V 4 bases, and 11 bases lay outside the gene matches.

The chain links TRBV7-3 to TRBJ2-7, with 12 bases aligning to TRBD2. CDR1 is SGHTA and CDR2 is FQGTGA in the germline V gene. Trimming cost V 1 base and J 2 bases; bases outside gene matches: 3. The CDR3 has 16 residues. The DNA for the CDR3 is TGTGCCAGCAGCTTAAAAACTAGCGGGGGGACCTACGAGCAGTACTTC. It encodes CASSLKTSGGTYEQYF.

This chain joins TRBV7-2 and TRBJ1-1; 9 bases are shared with TRBD1. The J segment lost 6 bases and the V segment lost 4 bases, leaving 15 bases of the junction unmatched. The CDR3 is 17 residues long. The germline gives CDR1 SGHTA, CDR2 FQGNSA. This CDR3 reads CASSSLGHRGRLAEAFF. In DNA form, the CDR3 reads TGTGCCAGCAGCTCATTGGGGCACAGGGGGCGATTGGCTGAAGCTTTCTTT.